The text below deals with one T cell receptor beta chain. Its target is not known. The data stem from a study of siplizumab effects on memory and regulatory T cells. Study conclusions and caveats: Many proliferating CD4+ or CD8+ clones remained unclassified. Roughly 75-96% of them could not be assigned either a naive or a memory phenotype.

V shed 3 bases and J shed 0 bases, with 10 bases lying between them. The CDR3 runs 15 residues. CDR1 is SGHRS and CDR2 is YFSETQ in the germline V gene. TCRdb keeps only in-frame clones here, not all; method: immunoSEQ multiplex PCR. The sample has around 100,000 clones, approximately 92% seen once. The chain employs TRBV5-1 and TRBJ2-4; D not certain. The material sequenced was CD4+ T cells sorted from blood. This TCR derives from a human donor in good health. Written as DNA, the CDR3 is TGCGCCAGCAGCTCGGACCTGATAGCCAAAAACATTCAGTACTTC. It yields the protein CASSSDLIAKNIQYF. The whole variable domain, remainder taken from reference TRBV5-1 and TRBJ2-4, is KAGVTQTPRYLIKTRGQQVTLSCSPISGHRSVSWYQQTPGQGLQFLFEYFSETQRNKGNFPGRFSGRQFSNSRSEMNVSTLELGDSALYLCASSSDLIAKNIQYFGAGTRLSVL.